The 22 T cell receptor beta chains listed next were all sequenced from one sample in a study of T cells in Graves' hyperthyroidism and ophthalmopathy. RNA transcripts served as the template for amplifying TCR beta CDR3 regions. When the TCR CDR3 underwent first-round RT-PCR, the HTBI primer set was used. A single record per CDR3 protein comes from TCRdb applying MiXCR to the multiplex PCR reads. Found here are roughly 350,000 distinct CDR3 sequences, roughly 13% of them singletons; the top ten hold about 37%. Specimen: blood. All receptors come from a woman in her thirties or forties with Graves' ophthalmopathy.

The rearrangement joins TRBV27 to TRBJ1-6; the D is unclear. Germline V lookup: CDR1 MNHEY, CDR2 SMNVEV (reference sequence). Trimming cost V 0 bases and J 0 bases, with 12 bases left between them. The CDR3 sequence is 18 residues long. CDR3 DNA: TGTGCCAGCAGTTTATCGGATCCCTGGAGCTCCTATAATTCACCCCTCCACTTT. Translation: CASSLSDPWSSYNSPLHF.

This clonotype came up many times. The J gene is TRBJ1-1, the V gene TRBV10-3; the D is unclear. The CDR3 extends over 13 amino acids. The V gene lost 0 bases and the J gene lost 3 bases, with 5 bases spanning the gap. Looked up from germline, CDR1 is ENHRY and CDR2 is SYGVKD. CDR3 DNA sequence: TGTGCCATCAGTGAGTCTAGGGACACTGAAGCTTTCTTT. It encodes CAISESRDTEAFF.

The CDR3 reads CSVELTSKNTEAFF. Written as DNA, the CDR3 is TGCAGCGTTGAGTTGACAAGTAAGAACACTGAAGCTTTCTTT. The V and J genes are TRBV29-1 and TRBJ1-1; D is undetermined. With 3 bases removed from V and 1 base from J, the gap between germline ends came to 12 bases. Looked up from germline, CDR1 is SQVTM and CDR2 is ANQGSEA. The CDR3 covers 14 residues.

This clonotype came up many times. The V call is TRBV6-1, the J call TRBJ2-7, with 7 bases lining up with TRBD1. This CDR3 is built from 13 residues. CDR1 is MNHNS, CDR2 SASEGT, per germline. V shed 6 bases and J 2 bases; nucleotides not matched to a gene: 4. The CDR3 region has the DNA TGTGCCAGCAGCACCGACAGGGCCTACGAGCAGTACTTC. This gives the protein CASSTDRAYEQYF.

This chain links TRBV28 with TRBJ2-5; 8 nucleotides agree with TRBD1. The CDR3 runs to 16 residues. Unmatched junction bases numbered 10, after V lost 6 bases and J lost 1 base. Germline values: CDR1 MDHEN, CDR2 SYDVKM. The CDR3 here is CASSPGQGRFQETQYF. CDR3 DNA: TGTGCCAGCAGCCCCGGACAGGGAAGATTCCAAGAGACCCAGTACTTC.

This clonotype has a handful of counts. The V and J genes are TRBV10-2 and TRBJ2-7; tentatively, D is TRBD2 (6 bases). The CDR3 spans 14 residues. The germline V gene has CDR1 WSHSY and CDR2 SAAADI. V lost 4 bases and J lost 2, with 12 bases in between. CDR3 region: CASSAEGPTYEQYF. The DNA for the CDR3 is TGCGCCAGCAGTGCGGAGGGACCGACCTACGAGCAGTACTTC.

Many counts were recorded for this clonotype. V usage is TRBV12-3 or TRBV12-4 and J usage is TRBJ1-1, with D unclear. Deletions cut 2 bases from V and 1 base from J, with 11 bases between. The CDR3 is made up of 15 amino acids. CDR3 DNA: TGTGCCAGCAGTTTAAAGGGCGGTGGGAACACTGAAGCTTTCTTT. Protein product: CASSLKGGGNTEAFF.

This clonotype showed up many times. The chain employs TRBV2 and TRBJ2-1; 8 bases agree with TRBD1. This CDR3 has 14 amino acids. The ends lost 7 bases at V and 7 bases at J; junction bases unmatched: 9. Germline loops: CDR1 SNHLY, CDR2 FYNNEI. CDR3 DNA: TGTGCCAGCAAACGACAGGGGTCCGGGAATGAGCAGTTCTTC. Its translation: CASKRQGSGNEQFF. Variable domain in full (rest from reference TRBV2 and TRBJ2-1): EPEVTQTPSHQVTQMGQEVILRCVPISNHLYFYWYRQILGQKVEFLVSFYNNEISEKSEIFDDQFSVERPDGSNFTLKIRSTKLEDSAMYFCASKRQGSGNEQFFGPGTRLTVL.

This clonotype has just a few counts. V gene TRBV29-1 combines with J gene TRBJ2-5; D is perhaps TRBD1 or TRBD2 (5 bases each). In germline, CDR1 is SQVTM, CDR2 ANQGSEA. The CDR3 length is 13 residues. V dropped 6 bases and J dropped 5 bases, with 16 bases sitting between them. The CDR3 DNA reads as TGCAGCGTAGGGACGCATACGGGGGAGACCCAGTACTTC. Its translation: CSVGTHTGETQYF.

At least ten counts were recorded for this clonotype. The rearrangement joins TRBV11-2 to TRBJ2-5; TRBD2 is a possible D gene (6 bases). The germline V gene has CDR1 SGHAT and CDR2 FQNNGV. The V end was cut by 1 base, the J end by 5 bases, with 11 bases between. The CDR3 totals 14 residues. CDR3 DNA sequence: TGTGCCAGCAGCTTAGCTCGGCTAGCGGAGACCCAGTACTTC. Protein: CASSLARLAETQYF.

J is TRBJ2-3 and V is TRBV10-1; 8 positions agree with TRBD2. CDR1 is WNHNN and CDR2 is SYGVQD in the germline V gene (reference sequence). This CDR3 has 17 amino acids. The trim removed 4 bases at V and 3 bases at J, leaving 12 bases unmatched. The CDR3 DNA reads TGCGCCAGCAGTGGGACAGCGGGGGTGAAGGCGACAGATACGCAGTATTTT. Protein: CASSGTAGVKATDTQYF.

The table lists this clonotype with a few counts. The gene calls are TRBV5-1 and TRBJ2-3; 8 positions agree with TRBD2. The CDR3 loop spans 17 amino acids. The junction had 16 bases not matched to a gene; V was cut back by 4 bases and J by 6 bases. Germline CDR1 is SGHRS and CDR2 is YFSETQ. CDR3: CASSPIWGGGGSDTQYF. For the CDR3, the DNA is TGCGCCAGCAGCCCCATCTGGGGAGGCGGGGGGTCGGATACGCAGTATTTT.

The gene calls are TRBV6-1 and TRBJ2-7, with D unresolved. Per germline, CDR1 MNHNS and CDR2 SASEGT. The length of the CDR3 is 14 residues. V shed 1 base and J shed 3 bases, with 10 bases lying between them. CDR3 nucleotides: TGTGCCAGCAGTGAAGGCAGTAACAACTACGAGCAGTACTTC. Translation: CASSEGSNNYEQYF.

The V gene is TRBV7-2, the J gene TRBJ2-3; 12 bases are a match to TRBD1. This CDR3 region has 14 residues. The V gene end was trimmed by 4 bases and the J gene end by 14 bases; junction bases not matched to a gene: 10. The germline CDR1 and CDR2 sequences are SGHTA and FQGNSA. The CDR3 sequence is CASSSSPGQGARYF. Here the CDR3 DNA reads TGTGCCAGCAGCTCATCACCGGGACAGGGGGCAAGGTATTTT.

The rearrangement uses TRBV6-4 and TRBJ2-5; 8 nucleotides align to TRBD2. CDR3 length equals 15 residues. Losses at the gene ends were 7 bases for V and 9 bases for J; bases not matched to a gene: 16. From germline, CDR1 is MRHNA and CDR2 SNTAGT. This CDR3 is CASITVAGSGWSQYF. The DNA of the CDR3 is TGTGCCAGCATCACAGTAGCGGGGTCCGGTTGGTCCCAGTACTTC.

This clonotype was recorded many times. This sequence joins TRBV2 and TRBJ2-5; maybe TRBD2 (6 bases). With 7 bases removed from V and 4 bases from J, the gap between germline ends came to 7 bases. CDR1 is SNHLY, CDR2 FYNNEI, per germline. The CDR3 is 11 amino acids. For the CDR3, the DNA is TGTGCCAGCATCGGGGGAGAGACCCAGTACTTC. Translating it yields CASIGGETQYF. Full variable domain (remainder filled in from reference TRBV2 and TRBJ2-5): EPEVTQTPSHQVTQMGQEVILRCVPISNHLYFYWYRQILGQKVEFLVSFYNNEISEKSEIFDDQFSVERPDGSNFTLKIRSTKLEDSAMYFCASIGGETQYFGPGTRLLVL.

The table lists this clonotype with many counts. This rearrangement joins TRBV6-5 to TRBJ1-1, with D perhaps TRBD1 (6 bases). CDR1 is MNHEY, CDR2 SVGAGI, per germline. Trimming shortened V by 2 bases and J by 0 bases, and 13 bases separated the two germline ends. This CDR3 has 16 amino acids. DNA for the CDR3: TGTGCCAGCAGTTACCGCTTACAGGGCCTGAACACTGAAGCTTTCTTT. It yields the protein CASSYRLQGLNTEAFF.

This clonotype occurred many times. The chain has TRBV11-2 and TRBJ2-3; 7 bases match TRBD1. The ends lost 5 bases at V and 1 base at J; junction bases unmatched: 6. Germline V gene sequence: CDR1 SGHAT, CDR2 FQNNGV. The CDR3 loop spans 15 amino acids. The CDR3 reads CASSRNRGRTDTQYF. DNA for the CDR3: TGTGCCAGCAGCCGCAACAGGGGACGCACAGATACGCAGTATTTT.

This clonotype has a count of ten or more. V is TRBV11-2 and J is TRBJ2-7; D call uncertain. Germline V gene sequence: CDR1 SGHAT, CDR2 FQNNGV. The V and J ends lost 1 base and 2 bases respectively, with 9 bases between them. The CDR3 runs 14 residues. The CDR3 protein is CASSLVGRTYEQYF. The CDR3, as DNA: TGTGCCAGCAGCTTAGTAGGGCGCACCTACGAGCAGTACTTC.

This chain connects TRBV20-1 to TRBJ2-1; weak D call: TRBD2 (6 bases). This CDR3 contains 14 residues. Trimming took off 3 bases at V and 9 bases at J, with 18 bases between the two ends. Germline V gene data show CDR1 as DFQATT and CDR2 as SNEGSKA (reference sequence). CDR3 in DNA: TGCAGTGCTAGCCCCCGGGACTTCCGTTTTGAGCAGTTCTTC. It codes for CSASPRDFRFEQFF.

This clonotype was counted many times. The genes are TRBV28 and TRBJ2-2; D may correspond to TRBD1 or TRBD2 (5 bases each). The CDR3 extends over 16 amino acids. The V end was cut by 8 bases, the J end by 6 bases, with 22 bases between. The germline V gene has CDR1 MDHEN and CDR2 SYDVKM. The CDR3 bases are TGTGCCAGCCTCCCTTCCCTGGGACGGACGGCCGGGGAGCTGTTTTTT. Encoded protein: CASLPSLGRTAGELFF.

This clonotype has just a few counts. CDR3 nucleotides: TGTGCCACCAGTGACCCGGGACGAGCTTCGAGTGGCTACACCTTC. This codes for CATSDPGRASSGYTF. The genes are TRBV24-1 and TRBJ1-2, with D maybe TRBD1 (5 bases). The CDR3 consists of 15 residues. The germline V gene has CDR1 KGHDR and CDR2 SFDVKD. The V and J ends lost 4 bases and 7 bases respectively, with 18 bases between them.